This T cell receptor (beta chain) was documented in a study of blood T cells in healthy people across ages. V was clipped by 7 bases and J by 6 bases; unmatched bases: 6. CDR1 is MGHDK and CDR2 is SYGVNS in the germline V gene. The length of the CDR3 is 13 residues. This clonotype has a count of ten or more. Through a sample-barcoded 5' primer and a J-beta primer mix, a second PCR was run for roughly 6 to 12 cycles. Using its own MiXCR run on the 5' RACE reads, TCRdb lists one record per CDR3 protein. The sample lists 800,000 to 950,000 distinct CDR3 sequences; about 29% were seen once. In addition, the sample was reused for a study of T cells of mothers and their children.

Sequencing used blood. J is TRBJ2-4 and V is TRBV25-1; TRBD2 agrees at 7 bases. The receptor was isolated from a woman in her thirties or forties in good health. The CDR3 here is CASKAWEGNIQYF. CDR3 DNA sequence: TGTGCCAGCAAGGCGTGGGAGGGAAACATTCAGTACTTC.